The sequence of this TCR beta chain was determined in a study of graft-versus-host responses after intestinal transplantation. Study at large: Among the recipients, transplants were multivisceral, liver-intestinal, or isolated intestinal. Among the recipients, all got anti-thymocyte globulin induction and then tacrolimus and steroids for approximately 3 years. Study results and limitations: Circulating GvH clone levels at their peak were associated with HvG declines (early post-transplant). The recipient marrow held GvH clones, and some of them showed up first in ileum or blood.

This clone was counted only a few times. Its antigen is unknown. Sequencing used immunoSEQ multiplex PCR; TCRdb keeps in-frame clones, though not all of them. The sample records about 28,000 clones, roughly 83% being singletons. Germline lookup yields CDR1 SSHAT and CDR2 FNYEAQ (reference sequence). This CDR3 is 18 amino acids long. The V gene end was trimmed by 1 base and the J gene end by 0 bases; junction bases not matched to a gene: 8. The material was unstimulated CD8+ T cells sorted from spleen or lymph node cells, obtained before intestinal transplant. The clonotype was recovered from a human donor who received an intestinal transplant. The chain couples TRBV7-7 to TRBJ2-3, with TRBD1 matching 9 bases. Written as DNA, the CDR3 is TGTGCCAGCAGCTTAGGGGTACCGGGACAGGGAAGCACAGATACGCAGTATTTT. It codes for CASSLGVPGQGSTDTQYF.